Listed here are 27 T cell receptor beta chains from one sample, sequenced in a study of T cell responses to AZD1222 COVID-19 vaccine. Profiling relied on immunoSEQ multiplex PCR, and the TCRdb table lists in-frame clones only, not all of them. The sample has over 150,000 clones, approximately 87% seen once. Sequenced material: peripheral blood, taken on day 0 of MenACWY control vaccination. Source of these receptors: an adult in good health.

Regarding this clone: At one boundary the junction diverges from the germline segment, which might be a read error. The genes are TRBV4-3 and TRBJ1-2; 7 bases are a match to TRBD1. CDR3 length: 16 residues. Germline V gives CDR1 LGHNA, CDR2 YSLEER. CDR3 sequence: CASSKSDRLLYYGYTF. The CDR3 region has the DNA TGCGCCAGCAGCAAGTCGGACAGGCTCTTGTACTACGGCTACACCTTC.

V is TRBV21-1 and J is TRBJ1-4. TRBV21-1 is termed a pseudogene. The CDR3 is 15 residues long. CDR3 sequence: CASSKLGGLNEKLFF. The CDR3 region has the DNA TGTGCCAGCAGCAAACTAGGGGGACTTAATGAAAAACTGTTTTTT.

The V call is TRBV5-1, the J call TRBJ2-2; D unclear. The CDR3 loop spans 16 amino acids. V shed 4 bases and J shed 3 bases, with 16 bases lying between them. Germline-derived CDR1 and CDR2 are SGHRS and YFSETQ. CDR3 amino acids: CASSPMARMDTGELFF. For the CDR3, the DNA is TGCGCCAGCAGCCCCATGGCGAGGATGGACACCGGGGAGCTGTTTTTT.

The chain joins TRBV27 to TRBJ2-1, with 14 nucleotides matching TRBD2. V lost 6 bases and J lost 9; bases outside the gene matches: 13. The CDR3 sequence is 17 residues long. The V gene's germline CDR1 is MNHEY and CDR2 SMNVEV (reference sequence). CDR3 region: CASSSRLAGGDGGEQFF. The CDR3, as DNA: TGTGCCAGCAGCTCAAGACTAGCGGGAGGGGACGGTGGTGAGCAGTTCTTC.

CDR3 region: CAISESAGESSYNSPLHF. For the CDR3, the DNA is TGTGCCATCAGTGAGTCGGCCGGGGAATCCTCCTATAATTCACCCCTCCACTTT. J is TRBJ1-6 and V is TRBV10-3; D remains unclear. Trimming took 0 bases from V and 0 from J, leaving 12 bases between them. The CDR3 is made up of 18 amino acids. Germline V gives CDR1 ENHRY, CDR2 SYGVKD.

V is TRBV12-3 or TRBV12-4 and J is TRBJ2-1; 9 nucleotides line up with TRBD2. The V and J ends lost 7 bases and 7 bases, in that order; junction bases with no gene match: 5. This CDR3 contains 13 residues. CDR3 DNA sequence: TGTGCCAGCAAGCGGGGGGAAGGTAATGAGCAGTTCTTC. Its protein is CASKRGEGNEQFF.

The V gene is TRBV19, the J gene TRBJ2-7, with TRBD1 matching 9 bases. V shed 8 bases, J shed 4 bases, and the junction held 6 bases outside the gene matches. The CDR3 is 13 amino acids. Germline-derived CDR1 and CDR2 are LNHDA and SQIVND (reference sequence). CDR3 DNA: TGTGCCAGTTCTCAGGACAGGGGATACGAGCAGTACTTC. Encoded protein: CASSQDRGYEQYF.

This clone came up once. The junction and the germline gene differ at one end; a read error may be behind it. The chain recombines TRBV11-3 with TRBJ2-3; perhaps TRBD2 as D (7 bases). This CDR3 has 16 residues. Germline loops: CDR1 SGHNT, CDR2 YENEEA. The CDR3 DNA sequence: TGTGCCAGCAACTTAAGGAGGGGGGGGAGCACAGATACGCAGTATTTT. Protein product: CASNLRRGGSTDTQYF.

The chain has TRBV19 and TRBJ2-7, with 8 bases matching TRBD1. Germline CDR1 LNHDA, CDR2 SQIVND (reference sequence). The CDR3 is 14 residues long. The ends lost 8 bases at V and 0 bases at J; junction bases unmatched: 6. The CDR3: CASGTGGSSYEQYF. Written as DNA, the CDR3 is TGTGCCAGTGGAACAGGGGGAAGCTCCTACGAGCAGTACTTC. The full variable domain, its missing parts supplied by reference TRBV19 and TRBJ2-7, is DGGITQSPKYLFRKEGQNVTLSCEQNLNHDAMYWYRQDPGQGLRLIYYSQIVNDFQKGDIAEGYSVSREKKESFPLTVTSAQKNPTAFYLCASGTGGSSYEQYFGPGTRLTVT.

This clone has just a few counts. This sequence joins TRBV19 and TRBJ1-2, with unresolved D. The V gene lost 5 bases and the J gene lost 0 bases, with 7 bases spanning the gap. There are 13 residues in the CDR3. Germline values: CDR1 LNHDA, CDR2 SQIVND (reference sequence). The CDR3 nucleotides are TGTGCCAGTAGTTTTTCAGCTAACTATGGCTACACCTTC. Translated: CASSFSANYGYTF.

This clone was observed a single time. The V gene is TRBV6-2 or TRBV6-3, the J gene TRBJ1-5; TRBD1 is a possible D gene (6 bases). The V gene's germline CDR1 is MNHEY and CDR2 SVGEGT. The CDR3 is made up of 14 amino acids. Trimming cost V 6 bases and J 4 bases, with 13 bases left between them. The CDR3 loop reads CASSQSTGNQPQHF. The CDR3 DNA follows: TGTGCCAGCAGCCAATCTACAGGGAATCAGCCCCAGCATTTT.

V gene TRBV10-3 combines with J gene TRBJ2-3, with no clear D. Germline values: CDR1 ENHRY, CDR2 SYGVKD. The CDR3 spans 12 residues. V was shortened by 0 bases and J by 5 bases, with 3 bases between the two germline ends. The CDR3 sequence: CAISESQDTQYF. In DNA form, the CDR3 reads TGTGCCATCAGTGAGTCGCAAGATACGCAGTATTTT.

This rearrangement joins TRBV7-9 to TRBJ1-1; D is perhaps TRBD1 (5 bases). The germline V and J ends were trimmed by 4 bases and 3 bases, with 15 bases remaining between them. CDR3 length equals 15 residues. Germline CDR1 reads SEHNR; CDR2 reads FQNEAQ (reference sequence). CDR3 residues: CASSSSGAGDTEAFF. The CDR3 bases are TGTGCCAGCAGCTCTTCCGGGGCCGGCGACACTGAAGCTTTCTTT.

The V call is TRBV11-3, the J call TRBJ2-7; 12 nucleotides agree with TRBD2. The CDR3 spans 18 residues. V shed 1 base and J 1 base; nucleotides not matched to a gene: 8. Germline V gene data show CDR1 as SGHNT and CDR2 as YENEEA. The CDR3 DNA reads as TGTGCCAGCAGCTTAGCACCTCCTGGACTAGCGGGATCCTACGAGCAGTACTTC. Its translation: CASSLAPPGLAGSYEQYF.

This clone came up once. This chain connects TRBV18 to TRBJ1-1; D gene unclear. Trimming stripped 3 bases from V and 0 bases from J, with 2 bases between. CDR3 length: 12 amino acids. Germline V gene lookup returns CDR1 KGHSH and CDR2 LQKENI. CDR3 nucleotide sequence: TGTGCCAGCTCACCCATGAACACTGAAGCTTTCTTT. Amino acids: CASSPMNTEAFF.

The rearrangement links TRBV11-2 to TRBJ1-4; 7 bases fit TRBD1. Trimming at V came to 3 bases and at J to 6 bases, leaving 7 bases not matched to a gene. From germline, CDR1 is SGHAT and CDR2 FQNNGV. CDR3 length equals 15 residues. CDR3 residues: CASSFTQGLDEKLFF. CDR3 in DNA: TGTGCCAGCAGCTTTACACAGGGGCTGGATGAAAAACTGTTTTTT.

Only a few counts were recorded for this clone. CDR3 sequence reads: CASSLSRQGGNQPQHF. The CDR3, as DNA: TGTGCCAGCAGTTTATCTAGACAGGGAGGTAATCAGCCCCAGCATTTT. The chain couples TRBV27 to TRBJ1-5; 7 bases line up with TRBD1. The CDR3 sequence is 16 residues long. The germline V gene has CDR1 MNHEY and CDR2 SMNVEV (reference sequence). V shed 0 bases and J 4 bases; nucleotides not matched to a gene: 6.

The chain joins TRBV28 to TRBJ1-1; TRBD1 matches at 9 bases. The V segment lost 3 bases and the J segment 1 base; nucleotides outside the gene matches: 21. CDR1 and CDR2 (germline): MDHEN, SYDVKM. This CDR3 comprises 21 residues. The CDR3 sequence: CASSFGGGSWPVQGANTEAFF. The CDR3 DNA is TGTGCCAGCAGTTTTGGCGGGGGTTCATGGCCGGTACAGGGGGCGAACACTGAAGCTTTCTTT. The full variable domain, in which reference TRBV28 and TRBJ1-1 provide the parts outside the CDR3, is DVKVTQSSRYLVKRTGEKVFLECVQDMDHENMFWYRQDPGLGLRLIYFSYDVKMKEKGDIPEGYSVSREKKERFSLILESASTNQTSMYLCASSFGGGSWPVQGANTEAFFGQGTRLTVV.

The CDR3 loop reads CATSDRTGGFHEQYF. In DNA, the CDR3 is TGTGCCACCAGTGATCGGACAGGGGGCTTTCACGAGCAGTACTTC. The chain combines TRBV24-1 with TRBJ2-7; TRBD1 matches 11 bases. V shed 3 bases and J 5 bases; nucleotides not matched to a gene: 5. This CDR3 spans 15 amino acids. Per germline, CDR1 KGHDR and CDR2 SFDVKD.

The rearrangement uses TRBV19 and TRBJ2-6, with 8 nucleotides matching TRBD2. The junction had 6 bases not matched to a gene; V was cut back by 11 bases and J by 0 bases. CDR3 length: 15 residues. From germline, CDR1 is LNHDA and CDR2 SQIVND (reference sequence). Here the CDR3 DNA reads TGTGCCTCGGGAGGGCAGAGCTCTGGGGCCAACGTCCTGACTTTC. Amino acid sequence: CASGGQSSGANVLTF.

V and J are TRBV4-2 and TRBJ1-4, with 7 bases aligning to TRBD1. The V gene's germline CDR1 is LGHNA and CDR2 YNFKEQ. The CDR3 runs 18 residues. Trimming cost V 4 bases and J 0 bases; bases outside gene matches: 11. This chain's CDR3 is CASSPKRTGDATNEKLFF. For the CDR3, the DNA is TGTGCCAGCAGCCCAAAGCGGACAGGCGATGCAACTAATGAAAAACTGTTTTTT.

V usage is TRBV5-1 and J usage is TRBJ1-2; no clear D. In germline, CDR1 is SGHRS, CDR2 YFSETQ. The CDR3 has 15 amino acids. The V end lost 0 bases, the J end lost 0 bases, and 9 bases lay between the germline ends. The CDR3 sequence is CASSLGGSPNYGYTF. CDR3 DNA sequence: TGCGCCAGCAGCTTGGGAGGCAGCCCTAACTATGGCTACACCTTC.

A note on this clone: The junction and the germline gene differ at one end; a read error may be behind it. The chain recombines TRBV7-7 with TRBJ2-2, with D unclear. CDR1 and CDR2 (germline): SSHAT, FNYEAQ (reference sequence). The length of the CDR3 is 13 residues. Here the CDR3 reads CASSLVMDRELFF. The CDR3 DNA sequence: TGTGCTAGCAGCTTAGTAATGGATCGGGAGCTGTTTTTT. The full variable domain, its missing parts supplied by reference TRBV7-7 and TRBJ2-2, is GAGVSQSPRYKVTKRGQDVTLRCDPISSHATLYWYQQALGQGPEFLTYFNYEAQPDKSGLPSDRFSAERPEGSISTLTIQRTEQRDSAMYRCASSLVMDRELFFGEGSRLTVL.

The V and J genes are TRBV6-5 and TRBJ1-2; D remains unclear. The V end was cut by 4 bases, the J end by 13 bases, with 16 bases between. The CDR3 is 12 amino acids. Germline V gene lookup returns CDR1 MNHEY and CDR2 SVGAGI. CDR3 nucleotide sequence: TGTGCCAGCAGTTCGAGCGTGCTCTTACTCACCTTC. Protein: CASSSSVLLLTF.

The rearrangement uses TRBV30 and TRBJ1-4; TRBD1 is a possible D gene (6 bases). Between the trimmed V and J ends, which lost 5 bases and 3 bases, there was a span of 16 bases. The CDR3 is 15 residues long. Germline assignment: CDR1 GTSNPN and CDR2 SVGIG (reference sequence). Here the CDR3 reads CAWSHTGPPNEKLFF. DNA for the CDR3: TGTGCCTGGTCTCATACAGGGCCCCCTAATGAAAAACTGTTTTTT.

This rearrangement joins TRBV11-3 to TRBJ1-1; 7 bases align to TRBD1. Germline V gene sequence: CDR1 SGHNT, CDR2 YENEEA. J gave up 8 bases and V 1 base, and 10 bases lay outside the gene matches. The CDR3 loop spans 15 amino acids. The DNA for the CDR3 is TGTGCCAGCAGCTTAGGAGCGGGACAGTCTTTCGAAGCTTTCTTT. As protein: CASSLGAGQSFEAFF.

The genes are TRBV5-5 and TRBJ1-6; 10 bases fit TRBD1. The CDR3 length is 15 residues. V lost 2 bases, J lost 11 bases, and 7 bases stayed unmatched. CDR1 SGHKS and CDR2 YYEKEE come from the germline V gene (reference sequence). DNA of the CDR3: TGTGCCAGCAGCTTAAACTGGGACAGGGGTACACCCCTCCACTTT. Encoded protein: CASSLNWDRGTPLHF.